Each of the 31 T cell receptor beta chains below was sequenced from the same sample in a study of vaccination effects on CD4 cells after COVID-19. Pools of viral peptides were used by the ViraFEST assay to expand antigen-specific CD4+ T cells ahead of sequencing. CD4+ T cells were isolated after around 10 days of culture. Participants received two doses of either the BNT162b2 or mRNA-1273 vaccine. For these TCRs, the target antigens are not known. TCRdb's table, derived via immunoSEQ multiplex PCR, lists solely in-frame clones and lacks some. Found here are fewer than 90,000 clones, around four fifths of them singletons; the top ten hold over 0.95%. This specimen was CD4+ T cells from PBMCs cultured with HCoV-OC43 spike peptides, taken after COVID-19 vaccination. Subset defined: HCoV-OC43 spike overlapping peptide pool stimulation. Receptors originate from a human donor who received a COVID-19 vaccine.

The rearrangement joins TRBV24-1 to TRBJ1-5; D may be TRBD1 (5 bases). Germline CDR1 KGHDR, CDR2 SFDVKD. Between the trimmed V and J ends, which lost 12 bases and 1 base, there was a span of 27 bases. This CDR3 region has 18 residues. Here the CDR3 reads CAPGQQAIQHLSNQPQHF. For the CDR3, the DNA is TGTGCCCCGGGGCAACAAGCCATCCAGCATTTAAGCAATCAGCCCCAGCATTTT.

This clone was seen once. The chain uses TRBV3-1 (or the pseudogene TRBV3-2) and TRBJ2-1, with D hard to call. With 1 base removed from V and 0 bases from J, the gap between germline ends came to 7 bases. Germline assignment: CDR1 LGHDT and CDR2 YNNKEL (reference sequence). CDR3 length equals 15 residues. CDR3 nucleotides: TGTGCCAGCAGCCAAGTCCCAAGCTCCTACAATGAGCAGTTCTTC. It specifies CASSQVPSSYNEQFF.

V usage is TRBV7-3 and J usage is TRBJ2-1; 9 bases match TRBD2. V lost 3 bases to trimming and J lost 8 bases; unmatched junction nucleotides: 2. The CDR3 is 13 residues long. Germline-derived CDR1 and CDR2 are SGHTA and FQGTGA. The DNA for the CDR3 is TGTGCCAGCAGCTTGGGGACTAGCTATGAGCAGTTCTTC. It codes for CASSLGTSYEQFF.

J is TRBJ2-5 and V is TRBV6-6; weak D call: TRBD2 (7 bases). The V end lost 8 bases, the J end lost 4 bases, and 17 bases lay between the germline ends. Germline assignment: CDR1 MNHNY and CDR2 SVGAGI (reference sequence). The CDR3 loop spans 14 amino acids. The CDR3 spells CASAVRRGGETQYF. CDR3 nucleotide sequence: TGTGCCAGCGCTGTCCGGAGGGGGGGAGAGACCCAGTACTTC.

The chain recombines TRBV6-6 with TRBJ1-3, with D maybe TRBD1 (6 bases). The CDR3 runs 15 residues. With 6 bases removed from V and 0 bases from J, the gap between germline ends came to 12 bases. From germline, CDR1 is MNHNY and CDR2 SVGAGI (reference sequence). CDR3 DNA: TGTGCCAGCAGACCCCGACAGGCCTCTGGAAACACCATATATTTT. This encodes CASRPRQASGNTIYF.

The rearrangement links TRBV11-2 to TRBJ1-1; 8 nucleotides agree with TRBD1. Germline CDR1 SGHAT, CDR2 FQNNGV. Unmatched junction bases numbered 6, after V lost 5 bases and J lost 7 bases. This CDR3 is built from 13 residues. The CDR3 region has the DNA TGTGCCAGCAGCAGGGACAGGAATAATGAAGCTTTCTTT. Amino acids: CASSRDRNNEAFF.

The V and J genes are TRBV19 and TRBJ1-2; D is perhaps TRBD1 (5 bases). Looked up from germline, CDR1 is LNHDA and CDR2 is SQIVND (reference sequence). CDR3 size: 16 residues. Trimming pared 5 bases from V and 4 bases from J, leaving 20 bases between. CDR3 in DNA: TGTGCCAGTAGTCCGACTTCAGGGAGAAGGATCTATGGCTACACCTTC. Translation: CASSPTSGRRIYGYTF.

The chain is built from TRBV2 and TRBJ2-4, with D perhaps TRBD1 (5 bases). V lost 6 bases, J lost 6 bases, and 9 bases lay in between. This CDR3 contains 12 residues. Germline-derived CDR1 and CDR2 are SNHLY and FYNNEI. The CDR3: CASRPDRNIQYF. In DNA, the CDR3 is TGTGCCAGCAGACCCGACAGAAACATTCAGTACTTC. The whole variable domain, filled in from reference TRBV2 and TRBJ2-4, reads EPEVTQTPSHQVTQMGQEVILRCVPISNHLYFYWYRQILGQKVEFLVSFYNNEISEKSEIFDDQFSVERPDGSNFTLKIRSTKLEDSAMYFCASRPDRNIQYFGAGTRLSVL.

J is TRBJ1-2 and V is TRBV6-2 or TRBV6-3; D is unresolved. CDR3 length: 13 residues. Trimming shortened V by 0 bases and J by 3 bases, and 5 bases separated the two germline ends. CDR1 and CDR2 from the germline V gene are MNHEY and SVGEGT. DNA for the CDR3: TGTGCCAGCAGTTACTCCCCAGACTATGGCTACACCTTC. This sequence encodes CASSYSPDYGYTF.

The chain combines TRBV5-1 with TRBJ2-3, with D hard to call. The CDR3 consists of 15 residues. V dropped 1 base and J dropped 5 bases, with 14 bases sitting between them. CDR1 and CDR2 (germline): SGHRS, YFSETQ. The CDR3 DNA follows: TGCGCCAGCAGCTTGAGAACCCACGCACAAGATACGCAGTATTTT. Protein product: CASSLRTHAQDTQYF. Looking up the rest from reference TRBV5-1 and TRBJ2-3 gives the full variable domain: KAGVTQTPRYLIKTRGQQVTLSCSPISGHRSVSWYQQTPGQGLQFLFEYFSETQRNKGNFPGRFSGRQFSNSRSEMNVSTLELGDSALYLCASSLRTHAQDTQYFGPGTRLTVL.

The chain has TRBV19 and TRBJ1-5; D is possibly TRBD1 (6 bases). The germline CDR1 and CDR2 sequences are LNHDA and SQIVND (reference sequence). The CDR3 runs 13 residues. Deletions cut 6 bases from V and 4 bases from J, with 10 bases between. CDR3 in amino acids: CASSRTVNQPQHF. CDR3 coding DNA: TGTGCCAGTAGCCGGACAGTTAATCAGCCCCAGCATTTT.

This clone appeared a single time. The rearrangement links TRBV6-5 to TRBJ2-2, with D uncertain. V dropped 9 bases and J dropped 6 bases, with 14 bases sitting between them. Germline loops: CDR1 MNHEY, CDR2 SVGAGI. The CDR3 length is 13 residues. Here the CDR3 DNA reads TGTGCCAGTGCAAACCACAGAGCCGGGGAGCTGTTTTTT. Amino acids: CASANHRAGELFF.

The CDR3 DNA is TGTGCCAGCAGCCAAGCGGGGGGCCTTGTAGATACGCAGTATTTT. Protein product: CASSQAGGLVDTQYF. V is TRBV4-2 and J is TRBJ2-3; D might be TRBD2 (7 bases). The CDR3 length is 15 residues. V gave up 1 base and J gave up 5 bases, with 13 bases separating them. Germline V gene data show CDR1 as LGHNA and CDR2 as YNFKEQ.

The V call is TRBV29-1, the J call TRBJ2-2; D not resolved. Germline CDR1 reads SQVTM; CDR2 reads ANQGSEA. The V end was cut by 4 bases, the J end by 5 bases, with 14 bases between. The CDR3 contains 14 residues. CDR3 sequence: CSVVLTAGTGELFF. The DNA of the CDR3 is TGCAGCGTTGTATTGACGGCAGGAACCGGGGAGCTGTTTTTT.

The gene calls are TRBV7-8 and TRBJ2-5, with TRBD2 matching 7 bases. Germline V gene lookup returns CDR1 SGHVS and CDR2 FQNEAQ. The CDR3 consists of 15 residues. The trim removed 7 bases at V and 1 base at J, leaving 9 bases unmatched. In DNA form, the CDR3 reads TGTGCCAGCACCCTCGGGGCTAGCGGCCAAGAGACCCAGTACTTC. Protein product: CASTLGASGQETQYF.

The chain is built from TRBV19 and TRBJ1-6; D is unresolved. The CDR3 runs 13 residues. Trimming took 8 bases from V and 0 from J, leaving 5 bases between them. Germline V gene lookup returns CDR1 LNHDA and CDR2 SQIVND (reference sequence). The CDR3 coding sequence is TGTGCCAGTCAGTACTCCTATAATTCACCCCTCCACTTT. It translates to CASQYSYNSPLHF.

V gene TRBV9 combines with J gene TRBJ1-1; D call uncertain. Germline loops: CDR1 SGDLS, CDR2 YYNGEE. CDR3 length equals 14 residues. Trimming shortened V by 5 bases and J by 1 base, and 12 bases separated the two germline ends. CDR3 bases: TGTGCCAGCAGTTATCAGGCGACGAACACTGAAGCTTTCTTT. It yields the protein CASSYQATNTEAFF.

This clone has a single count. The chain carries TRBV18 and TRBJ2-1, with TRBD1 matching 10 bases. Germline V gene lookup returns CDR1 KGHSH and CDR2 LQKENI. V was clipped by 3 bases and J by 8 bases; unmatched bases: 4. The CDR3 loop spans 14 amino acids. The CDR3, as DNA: TGTGCCAGCTCACCGAAGACAGGGGGCGATGAGCAGTTCTTC. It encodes CASSPKTGGDEQFF.

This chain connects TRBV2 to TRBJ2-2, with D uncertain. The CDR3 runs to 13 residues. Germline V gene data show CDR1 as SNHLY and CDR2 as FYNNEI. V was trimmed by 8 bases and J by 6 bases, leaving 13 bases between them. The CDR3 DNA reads TGTGCCAGCGGCCGCCTTGGACCCGGGGAGCTGTTTTTT. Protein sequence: CASGRLGPGELFF.

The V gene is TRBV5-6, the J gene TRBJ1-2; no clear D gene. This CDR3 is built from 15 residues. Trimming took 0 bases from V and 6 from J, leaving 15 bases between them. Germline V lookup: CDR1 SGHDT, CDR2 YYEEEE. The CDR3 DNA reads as TGTGCCAGCAGCTTGGAACCCAGCTTCCCTGATGGCTACACCTTC. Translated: CASSLEPSFPDGYTF. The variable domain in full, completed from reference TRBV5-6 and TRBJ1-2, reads DAGVTQSPTHLIKTRGQQVTLRCSPKSGHDTVSWYQQALGQGPQFIFQYYEEEERQRGNFPDRFSGHQFPNYSSELNVNALLLGDSALYLCASSLEPSFPDGYTFGSGTRLTVV.

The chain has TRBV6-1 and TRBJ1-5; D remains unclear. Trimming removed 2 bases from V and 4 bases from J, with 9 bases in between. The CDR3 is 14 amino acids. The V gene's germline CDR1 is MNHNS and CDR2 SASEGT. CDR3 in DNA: TGTGCCAGCAGTGAAAACGGAGGGAATCAGCCCCAGCATTTT. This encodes CASSENGGNQPQHF.

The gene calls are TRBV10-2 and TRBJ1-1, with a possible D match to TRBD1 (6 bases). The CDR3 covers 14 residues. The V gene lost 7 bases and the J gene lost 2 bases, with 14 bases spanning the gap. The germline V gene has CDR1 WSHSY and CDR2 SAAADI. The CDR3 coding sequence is TGCGCCAGCAAACAGGGTTCGGGAAACACTGAAGCTTTCTTT. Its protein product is CASKQGSGNTEAFF.

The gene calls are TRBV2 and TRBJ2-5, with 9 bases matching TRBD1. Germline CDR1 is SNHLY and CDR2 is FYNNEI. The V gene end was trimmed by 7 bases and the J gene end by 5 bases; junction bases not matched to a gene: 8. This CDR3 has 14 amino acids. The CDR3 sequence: CASTYTGGGETQYF. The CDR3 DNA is TGTGCCAGCACCTACACAGGGGGCGGGGAGACCCAGTACTTC.

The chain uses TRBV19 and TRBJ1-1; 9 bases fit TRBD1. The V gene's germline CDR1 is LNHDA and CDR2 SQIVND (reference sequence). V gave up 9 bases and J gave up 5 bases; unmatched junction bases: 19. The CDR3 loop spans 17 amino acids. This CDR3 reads CASFPRDRALLGTEAFF. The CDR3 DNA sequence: TGTGCCAGCTTCCCCCGGGACAGGGCTTTGTTAGGGACTGAAGCTTTCTTT.

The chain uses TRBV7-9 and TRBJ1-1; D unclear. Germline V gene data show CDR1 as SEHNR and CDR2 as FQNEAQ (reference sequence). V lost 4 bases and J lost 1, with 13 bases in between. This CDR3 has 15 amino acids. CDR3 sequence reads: CASSWEPDWNTEAFF. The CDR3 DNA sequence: TGTGCCAGCAGCTGGGAACCGGATTGGAACACTGAAGCTTTCTTT.

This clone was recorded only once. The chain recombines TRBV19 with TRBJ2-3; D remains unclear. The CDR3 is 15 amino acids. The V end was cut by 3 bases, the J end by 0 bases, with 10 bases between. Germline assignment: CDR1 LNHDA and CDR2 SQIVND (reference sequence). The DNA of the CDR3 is TGTGCCAGTAGTATCTACGGGTTTAGCACAGATACGCAGTATTTT. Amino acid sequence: CASSIYGFSTDTQYF.

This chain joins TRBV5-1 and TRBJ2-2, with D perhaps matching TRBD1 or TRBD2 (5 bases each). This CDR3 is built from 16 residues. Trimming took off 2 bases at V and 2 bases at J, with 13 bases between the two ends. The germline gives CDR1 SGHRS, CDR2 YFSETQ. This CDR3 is CASSLGASLNTGELFF. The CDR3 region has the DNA TGCGCCAGCAGCTTAGGGGCTAGCCTTAACACCGGGGAGCTGTTTTTT.

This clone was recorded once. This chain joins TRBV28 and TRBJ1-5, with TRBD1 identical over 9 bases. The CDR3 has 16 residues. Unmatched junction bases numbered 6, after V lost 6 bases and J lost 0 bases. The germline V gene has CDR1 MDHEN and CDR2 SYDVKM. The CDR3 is CASRGQGGYSNQPQHF. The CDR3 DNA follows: TGTGCCAGCAGGGGACAGGGAGGGTATAGCAATCAGCCCCAGCATTTT.

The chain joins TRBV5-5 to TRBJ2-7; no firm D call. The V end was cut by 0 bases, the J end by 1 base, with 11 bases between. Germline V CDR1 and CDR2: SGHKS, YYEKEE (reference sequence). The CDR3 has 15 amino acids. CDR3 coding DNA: TGTGCCAGCAGCTTGGGGTGGTTTCTATCCTACGAGCAGTACGTC. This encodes CASSLGWFLSYEQYV.

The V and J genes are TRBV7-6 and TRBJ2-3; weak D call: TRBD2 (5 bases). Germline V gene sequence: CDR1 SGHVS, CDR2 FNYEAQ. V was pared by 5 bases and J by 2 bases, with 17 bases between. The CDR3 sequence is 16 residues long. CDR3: CASSPPGLLATDTQYF. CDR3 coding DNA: TGTGCCAGCAGCCCCCCAGGACTCCTCGCCACAGATACGCAGTATTTT.

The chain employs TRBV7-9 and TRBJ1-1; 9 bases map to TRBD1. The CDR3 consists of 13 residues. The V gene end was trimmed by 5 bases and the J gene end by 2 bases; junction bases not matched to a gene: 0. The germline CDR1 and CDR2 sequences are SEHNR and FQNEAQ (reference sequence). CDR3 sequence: CASSTGGNTEAFF. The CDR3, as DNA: TGTGCCAGCAGCACAGGGGGCAACACTGAAGCTTTCTTT.